The 3 T cell receptor beta chains below come from one sample, sequenced in a study of cytomegalovirus exposure and HLA in healthy donors. Primers: 60 Vbeta forward and 13 Jbeta reverse. TCRdb keeps only in-frame clones here, not all; method: immunoSEQ multiplex PCR. The sample comprises about 95,000 clones, 82% of which are singletons, and 3.4% rests with the top ten. Sequenced material: PBMCs. These receptors were collected from a young man in good health and CMV-seropositive.

V is TRBV30 and J is TRBJ1-5; TRBD1 matches at 8 bases. With 0 bases clipped from V and 6 bases from J, the junction kept 1 base outside the gene matches. Looked up from germline, CDR1 is GTSNPN and CDR2 is SVGIG (reference sequence). This CDR3 contains 13 residues. The CDR3 spells CAWSVQGVQPQHF. The CDR3 DNA is TGTGCCTGGAGTGTACAGGGGGTTCAGCCCCAGCATTTT.

This clone is a singleton in its sample. The chain couples TRBV6-5 to TRBJ2-3; tentative D call: TRBD2 (5 bases). The CDR3 is 15 residues long. Germline V gene data show CDR1 as MNHEY and CDR2 as SVGAGI. V was cut by 4 bases and J by 3 bases, with 14 bases left in between. As DNA, the CDR3 is TGTGCCAGCAGTTCCCTCAACGGGGAAACAGATACGCAGTATTTT. It translates to CASSSLNGETDTQYF.

The chain uses TRBV13 and TRBJ2-1; tentatively, D is TRBD1 (8 bases). CDR3 length equals 16 residues. CDR1 and CDR2 (germline): PRHDT, FYEKMQ (reference sequence). The V gene lost 5 bases and the J gene lost 7 bases, with 21 bases spanning the gap. In DNA, the CDR3 is TGTGCCAGCAGCCGAGAGGGGAACAGGGGGGGAAATGAGCAGTTCTTC. Its translation is CASSREGNRGGNEQFF.